The 30 T cell receptor beta chains below come from one sample, sequenced in a study of cytomegalovirus exposure and HLA in healthy donors. 60 Vbeta and 13 Jbeta primers were used in PCR. Using immunoSEQ multiplex PCR, the repertoire was profiled, and TCRdb retains in-frame clones only, with some absent. This sample has 99,000 or so clones, with about 13% found just once. Sequencing was done on a sample of PBMCs. These receptors originate from a man aged 35-49 years in good health and CMV-seropositive.

This clone was detected a few times. The chain carries TRBV5-1 and TRBJ2-5; 15 nucleotides match TRBD2. The CDR3 covers 19 residues. In germline, CDR1 is SGHRS, CDR2 YFSETQ. Germline trimming cut 3 bases from V and 4 bases from J; bases unmatched to any gene: 13. The CDR3 bases are TGCGCCAGCAGCTGGCGGACTAGCGGGAGGGTAGATTTTGGAGAGACCCAGTACTTC. It specifies CASSWRTSGRVDFGETQYF.

This chain joins TRBV27 and TRBJ2-7; 10 bases are a match to TRBD1. Germline CDR1 reads MNHEY; CDR2 reads SMNVEV (reference sequence). CDR3 size: 17 residues. V was clipped by 7 bases and J by 2 bases; unmatched bases: 14. The CDR3 sequence is CASNPGTIGTGAYEQYF. For the CDR3, the DNA is TGTGCCAGCAACCCGGGGACTATAGGGACAGGGGCCTACGAGCAGTACTTC.

This chain uses TRBV14 with TRBJ2-7, with TRBD2 as a possible D gene (5 bases). The CDR3 has 17 residues. V lost 3 bases and J lost 0, with 18 bases in between. CDR1 and CDR2 (germline): SGHDN, FVKESK. CDR3 in amino acids: CASSHRGSGRSSYEQYF. CDR3 DNA: TGTGCCAGCAGCCACAGAGGGTCAGGCCGGAGCTCCTACGAGCAGTACTTC.

This clone was seen more than once but under ten times. The V and J genes are TRBV6-1 and TRBJ1-1, with 8 positions matching TRBD1. Unmatched junction bases numbered 11, after V lost 4 bases and J lost 7 bases. Germline V CDR1 and CDR2: MNHNS, SASEGT. There are 15 residues in the CDR3. This CDR3 is CASSGYPGQDREAFF. In nucleotides, the CDR3 is TGTGCCAGCAGTGGGTATCCGGGACAGGATCGTGAAGCTTTCTTT.

This clone was observed a few times. The V and J genes are TRBV5-1 and TRBJ2-7, with TRBD1 as a possible D gene (6 bases). V lost 4 bases and J lost 1, with 12 bases in between. Germline CDR1 and CDR2: SGHRS and YFSETQ. The CDR3 runs to 14 residues. CDR3 coding DNA: TGCGCCAGCAGCCCAAATGGACAGTCCTACGAGCAGTACTTC. Translated: CASSPNGQSYEQYF.

In this sample, this clone turned up a few times. The CDR3 DNA reads as TGTGCCAGCAGCCAGACTAGCGGGAGAGCCTCGGGGGGGGCCAACGTCCTGACTTTC. This codes for CASSQTSGRASGGANVLTF. The rearrangement joins TRBV7-2 to TRBJ2-6, with 12 bases aligning to TRBD2. Germline CDR1 reads SGHTA; CDR2 reads FQGNSA. The CDR3 runs 19 residues. V was clipped by 5 bases and J by 4 bases; unmatched bases: 12. Combining the CDR3 with reference TRBV7-2 and TRBJ2-6 gives the whole variable domain GAGVSQSPSNKVTEKGKDVELRCDPISGHTALYWYRQSLGQGLEFLIYFQGNSAPDKSGLPSDRFSAERTGGSVSTLTIQRTQQEDSAVYLCASSQTSGRASGGANVLTFGAGSRLTVL.

This clone occurred once. This CDR3 is CASRGILQGTYEQYF. CDR3 in DNA: TGTGCCAGCAGAGGTATTCTCCAGGGGACCTACGAGCAGTACTTC. This sequence joins TRBV7-9 and TRBJ2-7; D might be TRBD1 (6 bases). The CDR3 spans 15 residues. Germline CDR1 reads SEHNR; CDR2 reads FQNEAQ (reference sequence). V was pared by 6 bases and J by 2 bases, with 17 bases between.

This clone was seen a few times. The V and J genes are TRBV6-1 and TRBJ2-1; TRBD2 aligns across 8 bases. The CDR3 runs to 16 residues. The germline CDR1 and CDR2 sequences are MNHNS and SASEGT. Losses at the gene ends were 1 base for V and 5 bases for J; bases not matched to a gene: 7. This CDR3 is CASSEDYLAGNNEQFF. The CDR3 nucleotides are TGTGCCAGCAGTGAAGATTATCTAGCGGGTAACAATGAGCAGTTCTTC.

This clone was counted only a few times. The rearrangement uses TRBV11-2 and TRBJ2-3; 8 positions match TRBD2. The CDR3 is 17 residues long. Germline CDR1 and CDR2: SGHAT and FQNNGV. With 1 base clipped from V and 2 bases from J, the junction kept 8 bases outside the gene matches. The CDR3 sequence is CASSLGTSGSFTDTQYF. DNA for the CDR3: TGTGCCAGCAGCTTAGGAACTAGCGGTTCCTTCACAGATACGCAGTATTTT.

This clone was counted a few times. This chain uses TRBV5-1 with TRBJ2-1; D is uncertain. In germline, CDR1 is SGHRS, CDR2 YFSETQ. This CDR3 comprises 14 residues. The germline V and J ends were trimmed by 5 bases and 5 bases, with 14 bases remaining between them. The CDR3 bases are TGCGCCAGCAGTCTCGCCCCTCCTAACAATGAGCAGTTCTTC. Protein: CASSLAPPNNEQFF.

This chain uses TRBV5-6 with TRBJ2-3, with 10 bases lining up with TRBD1. The CDR3 loop spans 18 amino acids. CDR1 is SGHDT and CDR2 is YYEEEE in the germline V gene. After removal of 2 bases from V and 0 bases from J, the junction contained 9 bases not matched to a gene. The CDR3 loop reads CASSFPGQGTPSTDTQYF. CDR3 in DNA: TGTGCCAGCAGCTTTCCGGGACAGGGGACTCCTAGCACAGATACGCAGTATTTT.

This clone was observed a handful of times. The gene calls are TRBV5-1 and TRBJ1-2, with D possibly being TRBD1 (6 bases). The germline CDR1 and CDR2 sequences are SGHRS and YFSETQ. V lost 4 bases to trimming and J lost 0 bases, with 10 bases between them. The CDR3 is 14 amino acids. CDR3 residues: CASSDWTANYGYTF. The CDR3 nucleotides read TGCGCCAGCAGCGACTGGACAGCTAACTATGGCTACACCTTC.

This clone has a handful of counts. The V and J genes are TRBV7-2 and TRBJ1-1, with TRBD1 matching 8 bases. V lost 5 bases and J lost 8; bases outside the gene matches: 10. CDR3 length: 14 residues. CDR1 is SGHTA, CDR2 FQGNSA, per germline. The DNA for the CDR3 is TGTGCCAGCAGCCTCAGACACCAGGGGGCGGAAGCTTTCTTT. It yields the protein CASSLRHQGAEAFF.

The chain links TRBV27 to TRBJ2-7; D perhaps matches TRBD1 (6 bases). The length of the CDR3 is 16 residues. The germline gives CDR1 MNHEY, CDR2 SMNVEV (reference sequence). V lost 5 bases and J lost 0, with 17 bases in between. CDR3 in DNA: TGTGCCAGCAGTGGCCGTGGACAGCGGACCTCCTACGAGCAGTACTTC. It encodes CASSGRGQRTSYEQYF.

The table lists this clone with a few counts. The rearrangement links TRBV2 to TRBJ2-7, with TRBD2 identical over 12 bases. Unmatched junction bases numbered 15, after V lost 7 bases and J lost 5 bases. Germline-derived CDR1 and CDR2 are SNHLY and FYNNEI. The CDR3 consists of 17 residues. The CDR3 here is CASNHKTSGRGYDEQYF. The CDR3 DNA reads TGTGCCAGCAACCATAAGACTAGCGGGAGAGGTTACGACGAGCAGTACTTC.

The sample holds a few counts of this clone. The chain is built from TRBV30 and TRBJ1-2; the D gene is possibly TRBD1 (6 bases). Germline V lookup: CDR1 GTSNPN, CDR2 SVGIG (reference sequence). V was cut by 4 bases and J by 8 bases, with 11 bases left in between. This CDR3 spans 11 amino acids. Written as DNA, the CDR3 is TGTGCCTGGACTACAGGGCGCGGCTACACCTTC. As protein: CAWTTGRGYTF.

On this clone: A read error may account for a junction end that differs from germline. The J gene is TRBJ1-2, the V gene TRBV6-5; 9 nucleotides align to TRBD1. The germline gives CDR1 MNHEY, CDR2 SVGAGI. This CDR3 has 14 amino acids. The CDR3 DNA follows: TGTGCCAGCAGCCGGGGGGACAGGGCCTATGGCTACCCCTTC. It translates to CASSRGDRAYGYPF.

This clone was recorded a few times. CDR3 residues: CASSPQGLNEKLFF. In DNA form, the CDR3 reads TGTGCCAGCAGTCCACAGGGCCTTAATGAAAAACTGTTTTTT. The chain is built from TRBV27 and TRBJ1-4; tentatively, D is TRBD1 (6 bases). Germline-derived CDR1 and CDR2 are MNHEY and SMNVEV (reference sequence). With 5 bases removed from V and 4 bases from J, the gap between germline ends came to 11 bases. CDR3 length: 14 amino acids.

J is TRBJ2-7 and V is TRBV11-2; 7 bases fit TRBD2. The CDR3 spans 11 residues. V shed 5 bases and J 11 bases; nucleotides not matched to a gene: 6. CDR1 and CDR2 from the germline V gene are SGHAT and FQNNGV. The CDR3 region has the DNA TGTGCCAGCAGCCCCGGGACTACCGAGTACTTC. Translation gives CASSPGTTEYF.

V gene TRBV5-4 combines with J gene TRBJ1-6; D may be TRBD1 (5 bases). Trimming shortened V by 3 bases and J by 8 bases, and 12 bases separated the two germline ends. Germline V gene lookup returns CDR1 SGHNT and CDR2 YYREEE (reference sequence). This CDR3 comprises 14 residues. CDR3 region: CASSSSGDHSPLHF. CDR3 nucleotide sequence: TGTGCCAGCAGCTCGTCGGGGGATCATTCACCCCTCCACTTT. Together with reference TRBV5-4 and TRBJ1-6, the CDR3 gives the full variable domain: ETGVTQSPTHLIKTRGQQVTLRCSSQSGHNTVSWYQQALGQGPQFIFQYYREEENGRGNFPPRFSGLQFPNYSSELNVNALELDDSALYLCASSSSGDHSPLHFGNGTRLTVT.

This clone was counted between two and nine times. The genes are TRBV4-1 and TRBJ1-4, with D tentatively TRBD1 (5 bases). Germline V gene data show CDR1 as MGHRA and CDR2 as YSYEKL. This CDR3 spans 15 amino acids. Trimming removed 4 bases at V and 4 bases at J, with 13 bases between. The CDR3 is CASSRNGRGNEKLFF. In nucleotides, the CDR3 is TGCGCCAGCAGCCGTAATGGAAGGGGTAATGAAAAACTGTTTTTT.

This clone was recorded a few times. The V and J genes are TRBV6-5 and TRBJ1-1; D remains ambiguous. Trimming took off 7 bases at V and 0 bases at J, with 9 bases between the two ends. Germline loops: CDR1 MNHEY, CDR2 SVGAGI. There are 13 residues in the CDR3. The CDR3 here is CASKRTVNTEAFF. The CDR3 nucleotides read TGTGCCAGCAAGCGGACGGTGAACACTGAAGCTTTCTTT.

The V call is TRBV7-9, the J call TRBJ2-7; a weak D match, TRBD2 (6 bases). The CDR3 loop spans 15 amino acids. Germline values: CDR1 SEHNR, CDR2 FQNEAQ (reference sequence). V was clipped by 5 bases and J by 5 bases, with 19 bases between them. The CDR3 sequence is CASSPGWGGENEQYF. CDR3 nucleotide sequence: TGTGCCAGCAGCCCCGGTTGGGGAGGCGAAAACGAGCAGTACTTC.

This clone was detected a few times. J is TRBJ1-2 and V is TRBV10-3; 9 positions match TRBD1. Per germline, CDR1 ENHRY and CDR2 SYGVKD. Losses at the gene ends were 7 bases for V and 8 bases for J; bases not matched to a gene: 8. The CDR3 has 13 amino acids. Here the CDR3 DNA reads TGTGCCATCACTTGGGGGACAGGGCGCGGCTACACCTTC. Its protein is CAITWGTGRGYTF.

The chain recombines TRBV6-1 with TRBJ2-3; the match to TRBD2 covers 8 bases. This CDR3 has 17 amino acids. Germline V gives CDR1 MNHNS, CDR2 SASEGT. With 4 bases clipped from V and 4 bases from J, the junction kept 13 bases outside the gene matches. The CDR3 region is CASSATSGRAFADTQYF. The DNA of the CDR3 is TGTGCCAGCAGTGCCACTAGCGGACGAGCGTTTGCAGATACGCAGTATTTT.

This clone was seen more than once but under ten times. V gene TRBV7-6 combines with J gene TRBJ2-1; no clear D gene. The ends were cut back, 4 bases at V and 2 bases at J, with 15 bases in the middle. The germline gives CDR1 SGHVS, CDR2 FNYEAQ. CDR3 length: 16 residues. Written as DNA, the CDR3 is TGTGCCAGCAGCTCCCCCTTTGGCGGAGCCTACAATGAGCAGTTCTTC. Translation gives CASSSPFGGAYNEQFF.

The chain employs TRBV7-2 and TRBJ1-1; D not resolved. Germline CDR1 SGHTA, CDR2 FQGNSA. With 3 bases removed from V and 2 bases from J, the gap between germline ends came to 10 bases. The CDR3 is 14 residues long. The CDR3 loop reads CASSFGRQNTEAFF. CDR3 DNA: TGTGCCAGCAGCTTTGGCAGGCAAAACACTGAAGCTTTCTTT.

The chain recombines TRBV5-8 with TRBJ1-4, with 11 bases that match TRBD1. The CDR3 is 15 amino acids. Germline CDR1 reads SGHTS; CDR2 reads YDEGEE. V trimming: 4 bases; J trimming: 8 bases; junction bases outside the gene matches: 7. CDR3: CASSTGQGAYEKLFF. The CDR3 DNA reads TGTGCCAGCAGCACCGGACAGGGGGCTTACGAAAAACTGTTTTTT.

This chain links TRBV7-9 with TRBJ2-1; the D is unclear. Trimming stripped 6 bases from V and 4 bases from J, with 7 bases between. The CDR3 loop spans 12 amino acids. CDR1 is SEHNR, CDR2 FQNEAQ, per germline (reference sequence). CDR3 region: CASSLGYNEQFF. CDR3 DNA sequence: TGTGCCAGCAGTCTAGGTTACAATGAGCAGTTCTTC.

The rearrangement uses TRBV13 and TRBJ2-7, with D maybe TRBD2 (5 bases). CDR3 length: 16 residues. The germline CDR1 and CDR2 sequences are PRHDT and FYEKMQ (reference sequence). Between the trimmed V and J ends, which lost 6 bases and 7 bases, there was a span of 25 bases. CDR3 DNA sequence: TGTGCCAGCAGTTCAAGCCGGACCTATTCTACGGGGGAGCAGTACTTC. It encodes CASSSSRTYSTGEQYF.